These T cell receptor beta chains were read from a single sample in a study of control samples from healthy donors and cancer patients. Profiling relied on immunoSEQ multiplex PCR, and the TCRdb table lists in-frame clones only, not all of them. The table has 150,000 or so clones, under 95% seen once; the top ten hold less than 6%. The sample consisted of blood. The receptors come from a young man in good health. Each CDR3 is given with its conserved first and last residue. The D gene is left open where the match is weak. Size is omitted from some rows. Given values are once, few, many or a class for expanded clones.

J gene,V gene,clone size,D gene,CDR3 DNA,CDR3 protein
TRBJ2-3,TRBV3-1/TRBV3-2,-,-,TGTGCCAGCAGCCGCGTCACAGATACGCAGTATTTT,CASSRVTDTQYF
TRBJ1-4,TRBV7-2,-,-,TGTGCCAGCAGCTTAGTATGGTCAGCAACTAATGAAAAACTGTTTTTT,CASSLVWSATNEKLFF
TRBJ1-1,TRBV10-3,-,-,TGTGCCATCAGGGGGTATGAGAATCAGTCAGCTTTCTTT,CAIRGYENQSAFF
TRBJ2-4,TRBV20-1,-,-,TGCAGTGCTAGACTAGCAGGGCCTCAGTACTTC,CSARLAGPQYF
TRBJ1-6,TRBV19,-,-,TGTGCCAGTAGTATAGTCTTACGGGGAGTTTCACCCCTCCACTTT,CASSIVLRGVSPLHF
TRBJ1-5,TRBV4-2,-,-,TGTGCCAGCAGCCAAGATCTCGATCAGCCCCAGCATTTT,CASSQDLDQPQHF
TRBJ1-2,TRBV5-1,-,TRBD1,TGCGCCAGCAGCACCGGGACAGGGGTTAATGGCTACACCTTC,CASSTGTGVNGYTF
TRBJ2-7,TRBV20-1,-,-,TGCAGTGCTAGCCCACGCTACGAGCAGTACTTC,CSASPRYEQYF
TRBJ2-3,TRBV5-4,once,TRBD2,TGTGCCAGCAGCTTAAAGCGGGAGCTACCCACAGATACGCAGTATTTT,CASSLKRELPTDTQYF
TRBJ2-1,TRBV19,-,-,TGTGCCAGTAGTATTACAGGGTCCGACTACAATGAGCAGTTCTTC,CASSITGSDYNEQFF
TRBJ1-3,TRBV28,-,-,TGTGCCACCTTAGCTAGCTCTGGAAACACCATATATTTT,CATLASSGNTIYF
TRBJ2-7,TRBV4-2,-,TRBD2,TGTGCCAGCAGCCCCCCCGGCGGGAGTTACGAGCAGTACTTC,CASSPPGGSYEQYF
TRBJ1-5,TRBV6-5,-,-,TGTGCCAGCAGTTGGACAGCTAGCAATCAGCCCCAGCATTTT,CASSWTASNQPQHF
TRBJ1-2,TRBV6-4,-,-,TGTGCCAGCAGTGACGGACCGGGCAGGGGATATGGCTACACCTTC,CASSDGPGRGYGYTF
TRBJ2-7,TRBV9,-,TRBD2,TGTGCCAGCAGCGTAGATCCTAGCGGGAGTCGCGAGCAGTACTTC,CASSVDPSGSREQYF
TRBJ2-7,TRBV19,-,TRBD1,TGTGCCAGTAGTCGTCAGGGGGTCTACGAGCAGTACTTC,CASSRQGVYEQYF
TRBJ2-3,TRBV4-1,-,-,TGCGCCAGCAGCAATCCTTGGGGGGCAGGGGATACGCAGTATTTT,CASSNPWGAGDTQYF
TRBJ1-2,TRBV7-2,few,TRBD1,TGTGCCAGCAGCCGTACAGGGGGCATCGGCTATGGCTACACCTTC,CASSRTGGIGYGYTF
TRBJ1-1,TRBV11-3,-,TRBD1,TGTGCCAGCAGCTTAGGGGGGGACAGGGCTGTTTTCTTT,CASSLGGDRAVFF
TRBJ1-6,TRBV2,-,-,TGTGCCAGCAGTGAATTAACGGGGCATTCACCCCTCCACTTT,CASSELTGHSPLHF
TRBJ2-5,TRBV15,-,-,TGTGCCACCAGTCCCCCCGGACCTCGACCAGGGACCCAGTACTTC,CATSPPGPRPGTQYF
TRBJ1-3,TRBV10-3,-,-,TGTGCCATCAGTGCAACCTCTGGAAACACCATATATTTT,CAISATSGNTIYF
TRBJ1-1,TRBV7-2,-,-,TGTGCCAGCAGCTTCGGACAGATACCGGCGGCTTTCTTT,CASSFGQIPAAFF
TRBJ1-5,TRBV2,-,-,TGTGCCAGCAGTTCGAGGGACACCCGCAATCAGCCCCAGCATTTT,CASSSRDTRNQPQHF
TRBJ2-1,TRBV9,-,TRBD2,TGTGCCAGCAGCCCCTCTAGCGGGGTCTATGAGCAGTTCTTC,CASSPSSGVYEQFF
TRBJ1-6,TRBV19,-,-,TGTGCCAGTGAGATGACCGAGCCCTATAATTCACCCCTCCACTTT,CASEMTEPYNSPLHF
TRBJ1-1,TRBV28,-,-,TGTGCCAGCAGTTTGATAGTTGCCCTTGGAACTGAAGCTTTCTTT,CASSLIVALGTEAFF
TRBJ2-1,TRBV5-1,-,-,TGCGCCAGCAGCTTGGTTCGGGAACTACACAATGAGCAGTTCTTC,CASSLVRELHNEQFF
TRBJ2-3,TRBV7-9,-,TRBD1,TGTGCCAGTACACAGGGGGCAACAGATACGCAGTATTTT,CASTQGATDTQYF
TRBJ1-1,TRBV28,-,-,TGTGCCAGCAGTTTAACGGGAGGGAGCACTGAAGCTTTCTTT,CASSLTGGSTEAFF
TRBJ2-2,TRBV2,-,-,TGTGCCAGCAGTGAAGCCGGTCAGGACACCGGGGAGCTGTTTTTT,CASSEAGQDTGELFF
TRBJ2-3,TRBV19,-,-,TGTGCCAGTGGAACCGATCACAGGGTTCCAGATACGCAGTATTTT,CASGTDHRVPDTQYF
TRBJ2-2,TRBV5-6,-,-,TGTGCCAGCAGCCTAACAGGGTTGGCCACCGGGGAGCTGTTTTTT,CASSLTGLATGELFF
TRBJ2-5,TRBV5-1,-,TRBD2,TGCGCCAGCAGCGACCTAGCGGATCAAGAGACCCAGTACTTC,CASSDLADQETQYF
TRBJ1-2,TRBV6-5,-,TRBD1,TGTGCCAGCAGTCGGACAGGAGGTCATGGCTACACCTTC,CASSRTGGHGYTF
TRBJ1-5,TRBV6-5,-,-,TGTGCCAGCAGCTACTCGATTCTTCAGCCCCAGCATTTT,CASSYSILQPQHF
TRBJ2-2,TRBV5-1,-,-,TGCGCCAGCAGCTTAACAGACATATCCTGGGCGAACACCGGGGAGCTGTTTTTT,CASSLTDISWANTGELFF
TRBJ2-5,TRBV6-6,-,-,TGTGCCAGCAGTTACCTGGCAGGGACCCAGATGGGCCAGTACTTC,CASSYLAGTQMGQYF
TRBJ2-7,TRBV27,medium-sized,-,TGTGCCAGCAGCCTAGGGCAGGGCTACTACGGCGAGCAGTACTTC,CASSLGQGYYGEQYF
TRBJ1-2,TRBV7-2,-,-,TGTGCCAGCAGCTTCCCAGGGGACTATGGCTACACCTTC,CASSFPGDYGYTF
TRBJ2-2,TRBV5-1,-,-,TGCGCCAGCAAGAACACCGGGGAGCTGTTTTTT,CASKNTGELFF
TRBJ1-1,TRBV7-9,-,-,TGTGCCAGCAGAGGGATACAGCGATTGAACACTGAAGCTTTCTTT,CASRGIQRLNTEAFF
TRBJ1-4,TRBV18,-,TRBD1,TGTGCCAGCTCACCACCGACAGGGGCAGAAAAACTGTTTTTT,CASSPPTGAEKLFF
TRBJ2-5,TRBV4-3,once,-,TGCGCCAGCAGCCGCGTTGGAGAGACCCAGTACTTC,CASSRVGETQYF
TRBJ1-2,TRBV19,-,-,TGTGCCAGTGAGCCAGCTGCTAACTATGGCTACACCTTC,CASEPAANYGYTF
TRBJ2-6,TRBV30,-,-,TGTGCCTGGAACTCTGGGGCCAACGTCCTGACTTTC,CAWNSGANVLTF
TRBJ2-2,TRBV4-1,-,TRBD2,TGCGCCAGCAGCCAAGATCCTCAACTAGCGACTGGGGCCGGGGAGCTGTTTTTT,CASSQDPQLATGAGELFF
TRBJ1-5,TRBV5-8,-,-,TGTGCCAGCAGCCCCGCGACGACAAGGGGCCCCCGGGGCCAGCATTTT,CASSPATTRGPRGQHF
TRBJ1-3,TRBV6-5,-,TRBD1,TGTGCCAGCGATCGGACAGGCCCCTCTGGAAACACCATATATTTT,CASDRTGPSGNTIYF
TRBJ1-1,TRBV25-1,-,-,TGTGCCAGCAGGAAACAGGGCACGGGAGCTGAAGCTTTCTTT,CASRKQGTGAEAFF
TRBJ1-5,TRBV16,once,-,TGTGCCAGCAGCAAATACTTATCAGGGAATAATCAGCCCCAGCATTTT,CASSKYLSGNNQPQHF
TRBJ1-5,TRBV28,-,-,TGTGCCAGCAGTGTGACGTCGACAGGAAGCAATCAGCCCCAGCATTTT,CASSVTSTGSNQPQHF
TRBJ2-3,TRBV29-1,once,-,TGCAGCGTTGAAGATCTCGGTTACGATACGCAGTATTTT,CSVEDLGYDTQYF
TRBJ2-7,TRBV20-1,-,-,TGCAGTGTGGCAGGCCGGTACGAGCAGTACTTC,CSVAGRYEQYF
TRBJ1-4,TRBV5-1,-,-,TGCGCCAGCAGCTTAAATTCCGGGATATCTAATGAAAAACTGTTTTTT,CASSLNSGISNEKLFF
TRBJ2-3,TRBV6-5,-,-,TGTGCCAGCAGGTCCGCCGGGGATACGCAGTATTTT,CASRSAGDTQYF
TRBJ2-7,TRBV27,-,-,TGTGCCAGCAGCCCCTTGGCCGACAGGGACTACCCCGACTTGCTCTACGAGCAGTACTTC,CASSPLADRDYPDLLYEQYF
TRBJ2-7,TRBV13,many,-,TGTGCCAGCAGCCAAGAGGGGAGCTCCTACGAGCAGTACTTC,CASSQEGSSYEQYF
TRBJ1-2,TRBV19,-,-,TGTGCCAGTAGTACAAGGGAGGACTATGGCTACACCTTC,CASSTREDYGYTF